This TCR beta chain stems from a study of identical twins (dated by TCRdb to 2016 to 2018). Study-wide context: The study deep-sequenced TCR alpha and beta repertoires from monozygotic twins, unrelated adults of various ages and cord blood to test whether fetal clonotypes persist. Replicate twin experiments were performed at different times using different library preparation protocols to rule out contamination.

The library came from 5' RACE. The run used an Illumina HiSeq 2000. Template switching introduced a universal primer binding site; the final cDNA contained a unique molecular identifier, enabling accurate counting of TCR cDNA molecules. Specific primers in the conserved constant-segment region were used to synthesize first-strand cDNA for TCR alpha and beta chains. To control for contamination, every cDNA library carried two barcodes: a SMART-Mk sample barcode plus Illumina barcodes. Two successive PCR steps introduced TruSeq adapter sequences along with Illumina sample barcodes. TCR alpha and beta cDNA libraries were sequenced on the Illumina HiSeq platform with custom primers. On the study's bioinformatics: Raw reads were processed with MiGEC to extract unique molecular identifiers, and MiXCR was used to determine CDR3 positions. Recombination models were inferred per individual with the repgenHMM and IGoR tools using an EM algorithm. The analysis of shared clonotypes was done with the tcR package in R, with sharing normalized by the product of cloneset sizes. Out-of-frame nonproductive sequences were analyzed to study raw recombination free of thymic and clonal selection effects. In TCRdb, the public reads were trimmed at Q25 with fastp and aligned with MiXCR, with productive beta chains retained. Here each entry gathers all rows of one CDR3 protein and keeps the most common genes and DNA. The V and J calls follow TCRdb's processing rather than the paper's. For this sample there are roughly 230,000 distinct CDR3 sequences; about 8% appear just once. The leading ten clones occupy about 3% of the sample.

The germline V gene (reference sequence) gives CDR1 as SEHNR and CDR2 as FQNEAQ. The cysteine opens and the phenylalanine closes a CDR3 of 11 amino acids. Solely the CDR3 DNA is kept, with 33 bases framed from the first base. Every donor in the study was a healthy Caucasian. Three pairs of female monozygotic twins, all aged 18 to 29 years, made up the twin cohort. Positive isolation kits from Invitrogen were used to isolate the CD4+ and CD8+ T cell populations. Paper-wide results and their limitations: Out-of-frame TCR alpha sharing in monozygotic twins was systematically underestimated by recombination models, whereas sharing between unrelated individuals was in agreement with the recombination models. Abundant cord blood beta clonotypes carried fewer insertions; young adult naive repertoires showed a weaker similar trend, while memory repertoires showed none. In beta out-of-frame sequences, excess twin sharing was weaker, because having fewer shared sequences lowered the signal-to-noise ratio. Conclusions relied on cross-sectional statistical analysis, since the same donors could not be followed over many years. Invariant T cells such as MAIT and iNKT could partly confound zero-insertion analyses, though diverse VJ usage argued against this for most clonotypes. Out-of-frame TCR alpha sequences shared between twins showed an excess of low generation-probability sequences compared with coincidental sharing between unrelated individuals.

This clonotype was observed at least ten times. Its antigen has not been determined. Relative to the germline gene, one junction end is altered; a read error may explain this. Another study also made use of these data, one on yellow fever vaccine responses in identical twins. Per that second paper: The authors reported that the T cell response to vaccination in identical twins appeared partly convergent and partly personalized. Focusing on identical twins, the study followed the T cell clones that responded to the vaccine, and did so with precision.

Recombination joined TRBV7-9 with TRBJ2-1; a confident D gene designation cannot be given. Material: CD8+ T cells sorted from blood. The source of this sequence is a woman between 18 and 30 years old in good health. For the CDR3, the sequence is CASSLGNEQFF. The nucleotides read TGTGCCAGCAGTTTAGGGAATGAGCAGTTCTTC.